A single sample gave rise to the 24 T cell receptor beta chains below, sequenced in a study of blood T cell repertoires in COVID-19 (dated by TCRdb to 2018 to 2020). Receptor amplification or capture employed the immunoSEQ multiplex PCR assay. TCRdb took this table from immuneACCESS and kept in-frame rearrangements with V and J called. Such tables lack part of the clones; where checked against another copy, unresolved V genes explain under half of the gap, and the rest is unexplained. The sample table lists 190,000 or so clones, 80% to 90% of them with a count of one. The ten largest clones take up roughly 0.85% of the sample. Material: peripheral blood. These TCRs come from a woman between 18 and 29 years old who had recovered from COVID-19.

The rearrangement links TRBV4-3 to TRBJ2-2; D is perhaps TRBD1 (6 bases). The CDR3 contains 14 residues. Trimming removed 2 bases from V and 4 bases from J, with 8 bases in between. CDR1 is LGHNA and CDR2 is YSLEER in the germline V gene. CDR3 protein: CASSQSDSTGELFF. CDR3 DNA: TGCGCCAGCAGCCAATCGGACAGCACCGGGGAGCTGTTTTTT.

This sequence joins TRBV5-4 and TRBJ2-1; perhaps TRBD1 as D (6 bases). The CDR3 length is 12 residues. V was pared by 4 bases and J by 7 bases, with 9 bases between. Germline CDR1 SGHNT, CDR2 YYREEE (reference sequence). DNA for the CDR3: TGTGCCAGCAGCCTAGGACAGAATGAGCAGTTCTTC. This gives the protein CASSLGQNEQFF.

V and J are TRBV27 and TRBJ1-3; the D gene is possibly TRBD1 (5 bases). This CDR3 has 15 residues. With 6 bases removed from V and 6 bases from J, the gap between germline ends came to 18 bases. Looked up from germline, CDR1 is MNHEY and CDR2 is SMNVEV (reference sequence). CDR3 DNA sequence: TGTGCCAGCAGCCCTCACAGTAGGGGCCTAAACACCATATATTTT. Translation gives CASSPHSRGLNTIYF.

V and J are TRBV21-1 and TRBJ2-1; the D call TRBD2 from the table was never checked on the DNA. TRBV21-1 is termed a pseudogene. This CDR3 has 20 residues. The DNA for the CDR3 is TGTGCCAGCAGCCAAAAGGGGGACGGGAGGGCCCTCTCTTCCGACAATGAGCAGTTCTTC. Its translation: CASSQKGDGRALSSDNEQFF.

The CDR3 DNA sequence: TGTGCCAGCAGCCGGACAGATTTTAATGAAAAACTGTTTTTT. Its translation: CASSRTDFNEKLFF. The chain couples TRBV7-9 to TRBJ1-4; D is perhaps TRBD1 (6 bases). Germline V gene lookup returns CDR1 SEHNR and CDR2 FQNEAQ (reference sequence). V lost 5 bases, J lost 4 bases, and 11 bases lay in between. The CDR3 runs 14 residues.

The CDR3 loop is CASSDWQGSSYEQYF. In nucleotides, the CDR3 is TGTGCCAGCAGTGATTGGCAGGGGTCCTCCTACGAGCAGTACTTC. The chain employs TRBV2 and TRBJ2-7, with a weak D call TRBD1 (6 bases). The CDR3 totals 15 residues. CDR1 SNHLY and CDR2 FYNNEI come from the germline V gene. The V gene lost 3 bases and the J gene lost 0 bases, with 12 bases spanning the gap.

The chain couples TRBV12-2 to TRBJ2-7; TRBD1 reflects the table's D call only, with no check against the DNA. TRBV12-2 constitutes a pseudogene. This CDR3 is 15 amino acids long. The CDR3 DNA reads as TGTGCAAGTCGCCCCCGGACAGGGGGATCGTACGAGCAGTACGTC. Residues: CASRPRTGGSYEQYV.

This clone appeared a few times. V gene TRBV23-1 combines with J gene TRBJ2-1; D uncertain. TRBV23-1 is marked as an open reading frame, function uncertain. V was clipped by 0 bases and J by 8 bases, with 11 bases between them. The CDR3 covers 14 residues. CDR3 in DNA: TGCGCCAGCAGTCAATCGCAGATTATCGATGAGCAGTTCTTC. This encodes CASSQSQIIDEQFF.

This chain links TRBV2 with TRBJ2-7, with D perhaps matching TRBD2 (6 bases). The CDR3 totals 11 residues. V lost 7 bases, J lost 5 bases, and 9 bases lay in between. Germline V gene data show CDR1 as SNHLY and CDR2 as FYNNEI. The CDR3 sequence: CASKEGHEQYV. CDR3 nucleotides: TGTGCCAGCAAGGAGGGCCACGAGCAGTACGTC.

J is TRBJ2-1 and V is TRBV5-1; D is unclear. The CDR3 covers 14 residues. V lost 4 bases and J 2 bases, leaving 10 bases between the germline ends. In germline, CDR1 is SGHRS, CDR2 YFSETQ. In DNA form, the CDR3 reads TGCGCCAGCAGCCCGCCACCAGCCTACAATGAGCAGTTCTTC. It encodes CASSPPPAYNEQFF.

This chain links TRBV7-2 with TRBJ2-2; D is ambiguous. Trimming stripped 2 bases from V and 0 bases from J, with 7 bases between. This CDR3 spans 15 amino acids. Germline CDR1 is SGHTA and CDR2 is FQGNSA. This CDR3 is CASSLRSTNTGELFF. DNA for the CDR3: TGTGCCAGCAGCTTACGGTCAACGAACACCGGGGAGCTGTTTTTT.

This clone was observed a few times. The chain combines TRBV2 with TRBJ1-5, with a weak D call TRBD1 (5 bases). V dropped 3 bases and J dropped 3 bases, with 12 bases sitting between them. Germline CDR1 is SNHLY and CDR2 is FYNNEI. The CDR3 is 15 residues long. The CDR3 reads CASSDYSRDNQPQHF. The CDR3, as DNA: TGTGCCAGCAGTGATTATAGCAGGGACAATCAGCCCCAGCATTTT.

The chain employs TRBV10-3 and TRBJ2-7, with a tentative D call TRBD2 (7 bases). V lost 3 bases, J lost 4 bases, and 19 bases lay in between. CDR3 length: 16 residues. Germline loops: CDR1 ENHRY, CDR2 SYGVKD. The CDR3 DNA reads TGTGCCATCAGTGATCACTTTCGAGGGGGGGTATACGAGCAGTACGTC. It translates to CAISDHFRGGVYEQYV.

The chain combines TRBV7-9 with TRBJ2-5; a weak D match, TRBD1 (5 bases). The CDR3 contains 15 residues. Germline V gene data show CDR1 as SEHNR and CDR2 as FQNEAQ (reference sequence). The V end lost 5 bases, the J end lost 4 bases, and 17 bases lay between the germline ends. The DNA for the CDR3 is TGTGCCAGCAGCGCTGTCTTCCAGGGCAGAGAGACCCAGTACTTC. Its protein is CASSAVFQGRETQYF.

The rearrangement joins TRBV11-2 to TRBJ2-5, with 9 bases matching TRBD2. Per germline, CDR1 SGHAT and CDR2 FQNNGV. The J segment lost 0 bases and the V segment lost 0 bases, leaving 8 bases of the junction unmatched. The CDR3 has 18 residues. In DNA form, the CDR3 reads TGTGCCAGCAGCTTAGAGAACGGGCTAGCGGGGAACCAAGAGACCCAGTACTTC. Its translation is CASSLENGLAGNQETQYF.

This chain joins TRBV7-3 and TRBJ1-2; 8 positions agree with TRBD1. Germline trimming cut 5 bases from V and 4 bases from J; bases unmatched to any gene: 9. The CDR3 sequence is 15 residues long. Per the germline V gene, CDR1 is SGHTA and CDR2 is FQGTGA. This CDR3 reads CASSPQDREVYGYTF. The CDR3 nucleotides are TGTGCCAGCAGCCCCCAGGACAGGGAGGTCTATGGCTACACCTTC.

This clone has a handful of counts. V and J are TRBV3-1 (or the pseudogene TRBV3-2) and TRBJ2-3, with 11 nucleotides matching TRBD2. CDR3 length: 16 amino acids. The J segment lost 2 bases and the V segment lost 5 bases, leaving 6 bases of the junction unmatched. Germline V gives CDR1 LGHDT, CDR2 YNNKEL (reference sequence). In nucleotides, the CDR3 is TGTGCCAGCAGCTTCTCTAGCGGGGGGCCCACAGATACGCAGTATTTT. This codes for CASSFSSGGPTDTQYF.

This sequence joins TRBV27 and TRBJ1-3; D may be TRBD1 (5 bases). V lost 2 bases and J 0 bases, leaving 5 bases between the germline ends. The CDR3 loop spans 14 amino acids. Germline V gene sequence: CDR1 MNHEY, CDR2 SMNVEV (reference sequence). The DNA for the CDR3 is TGTGCCAGCAGTTTAAGGGGCTCTGGAAACACCATATATTTT. Translating gives CASSLRGSGNTIYF.

This clone was seen only once. The V gene is TRBV24-1, the J gene TRBJ2-1, with 9 bases lining up with TRBD1. The V and J ends lost 3 bases and 0 bases, in that order; junction bases with no gene match: 2. CDR1 is KGHDR, CDR2 SFDVKD, per germline. This CDR3 has 16 amino acids. The CDR3 coding sequence is TGTGCCACCAGTGATCCGACAGGGGGCTCCTACAATGAGCAGTTCTTC. It yields the protein CATSDPTGGSYNEQFF.

The rearrangement joins TRBV7-2 to TRBJ1-1, with D possibly being TRBD1 (6 bases). V was cut by 2 bases and J by 1 base, with 8 bases left in between. The CDR3 has 14 amino acids. Germline V lookup: CDR1 SGHTA, CDR2 FQGNSA. The CDR3 nucleotides are TGTGCCAGCAGCTTATCGGACAGGAACACTGAAGCTTTCTTT. Translated, it gives CASSLSDRNTEAFF.

This chain uses TRBV9 with TRBJ1-4, with D unclear. The CDR3 runs 15 residues. Germline assignment: CDR1 SGDLS and CDR2 YYNGEE. Trimming pared 0 bases from V and 2 bases from J, leaving 8 bases between. CDR3 in amino acids: CASSVERVTNEKLFF. The CDR3 DNA is TGTGCCAGCAGCGTAGAGAGGGTCACTAATGAAAAACTGTTTTTT.

V gene TRBV19 combines with J gene TRBJ2-6, with a weak D call TRBD2 (6 bases). Germline CDR1 reads LNHDA; CDR2 reads SQIVND (reference sequence). Trimming cost V 2 bases and J 4 bases, with 18 bases left between them. The CDR3 extends over 18 amino acids. The CDR3 loop is CASSIRPGTLSGANVLTF. The CDR3 bases are TGTGCCAGTAGTATACGGCCCGGGACTCTCTCGGGGGCCAACGTCCTGACTTTC.

This chain connects TRBV15 to TRBJ1-6; 7 bases agree with TRBD1. This CDR3 comprises 15 residues. The ends lost 9 bases at V and 6 bases at J; junction bases unmatched: 11. Per germline, CDR1 LNHNV and CDR2 YYDKDF (reference sequence). CDR3 region: CATGNDRDFNSPLHF. The CDR3 region has the DNA TGTGCCACGGGGAACGACAGGGACTTTAATTCACCCCTCCACTTT.

This clone occurred a few times. The chain joins TRBV27 to TRBJ2-1; 7 nucleotides agree with TRBD2. Germline V gives CDR1 MNHEY, CDR2 SMNVEV (reference sequence). This CDR3 is built from 16 residues. Losses at the gene ends were 6 bases for V and 3 bases for J; bases not matched to a gene: 11. The CDR3 bases are TGTGCCAGCAGATCCGGGGGACTACCGGACTACAATGAGCAGTTCTTC. Protein sequence: CASRSGGLPDYNEQFF.